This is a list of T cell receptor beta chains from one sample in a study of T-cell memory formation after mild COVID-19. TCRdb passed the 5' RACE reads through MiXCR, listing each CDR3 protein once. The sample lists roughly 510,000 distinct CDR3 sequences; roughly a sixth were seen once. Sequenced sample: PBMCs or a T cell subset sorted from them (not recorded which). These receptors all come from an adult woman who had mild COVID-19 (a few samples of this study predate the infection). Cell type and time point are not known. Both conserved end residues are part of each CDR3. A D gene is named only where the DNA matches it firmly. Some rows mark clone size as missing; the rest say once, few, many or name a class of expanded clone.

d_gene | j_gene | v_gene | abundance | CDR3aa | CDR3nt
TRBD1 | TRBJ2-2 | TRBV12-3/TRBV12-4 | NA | CASSFSRQGPGELFF | TGTGCCAGCAGTTTCTCTCGACAGGGCCCCGGGGAGCTGTTTTTT
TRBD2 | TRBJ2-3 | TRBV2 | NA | CASTGRSTDTQYF | TGTGCCAGCACCGGGAGGAGCACAGATACGCAGTATTTT
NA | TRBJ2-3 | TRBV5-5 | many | CASSFTEYDTQYF | TGTGCCAGCAGCTTTACAGAATACGATACGCAGTATTTT
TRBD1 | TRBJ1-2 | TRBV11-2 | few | CASSDRGIGYTF | TGTGCCAGCAGCGACAGGGGAATTGGCTACACCTTC
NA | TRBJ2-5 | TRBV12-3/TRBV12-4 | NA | CASSSDRRKTQYF | TGTGCCAGCAGTAGCGACAGGAGGAAGACCCAGTACTTC
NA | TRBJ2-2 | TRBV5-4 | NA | CASSPARLGDTGELFF | TGTGCCAGCAGCCCGGCCAGACTAGGGGACACCGGGGAGCTGTTTTTT
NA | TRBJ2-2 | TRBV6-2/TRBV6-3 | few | CASSMLQDTGELFF | TGTGCCAGCAGCATGCTACAGGACACCGGGGAGCTGTTTTTT
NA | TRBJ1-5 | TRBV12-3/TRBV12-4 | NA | CASSFAVPNYSNQPQHF | TGTGCCAGCAGTTTCGCGGTTCCAAACTATAGCAATCAGCCCCAGCATTTT
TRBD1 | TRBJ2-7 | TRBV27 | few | CASSPIDRDHEQYF | TGTGCCAGCAGTCCCATAGACAGGGACCACGAGCAGTACTTC
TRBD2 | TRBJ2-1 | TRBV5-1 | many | CASSLATTGGPSQFF | TGCGCCAGCAGCTTGGCCACGACGGGAGGGCCGTCGCAGTTCTTC
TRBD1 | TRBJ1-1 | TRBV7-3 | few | CASSRGQSSTEAFF | TGTGCCAGCAGCCGGGGACAGTCGAGCACTGAAGCTTTCTTT
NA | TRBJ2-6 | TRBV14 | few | CASSQDIVSSGANVLTF | TGTGCCAGCAGCCAAGACATCGTCTCCTCCGGGGCCAACGTCCTGACTTTC
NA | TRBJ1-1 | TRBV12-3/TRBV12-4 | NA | CASTVPLQDTEAFF | TGTGCCAGCACGGTACCCTTACAGGACACTGAAGCTTTCTTT
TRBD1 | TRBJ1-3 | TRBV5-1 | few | CASSSAGTAYSGNTIYF | TGCGCCAGCAGCTCCGCCGGGACAGCATACTCTGGAAACACCATATATTTT
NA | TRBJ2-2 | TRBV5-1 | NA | CASSLESATGELFF | TGCGCCAGCAGCTTGGAATCGGCAACCGGGGAGCTGTTTTTT
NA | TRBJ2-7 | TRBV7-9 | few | CASRDANSYEQYF | TGTGCCAGCAGGGACGCAAACTCCTACGAGCAGTACTTC
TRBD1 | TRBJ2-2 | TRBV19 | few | CASSTTGVGELFF | TGTGCCAGTAGTACGACAGGGGTCGGGGAGCTGTTTTTT
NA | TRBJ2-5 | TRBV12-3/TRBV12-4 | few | CASSYPANTQETQYF | TGTGCCAGCAGTTACCCGGCGAATACCCAAGAGACCCAGTACTTC
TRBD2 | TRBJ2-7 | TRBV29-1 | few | CSVELLVASGNYEQYF | TGCAGCGTTGAGCTACTTGTGGCTAGCGGAAACTACGAGCAGTACTTC
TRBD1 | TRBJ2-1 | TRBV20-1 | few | CSARPRGQGAYNEQFF | TGCAGTGCTAGACCGCGGGGACAGGGAGCGTACAATGAGCAGTTCTTC
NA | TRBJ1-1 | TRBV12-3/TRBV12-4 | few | CASSSGYSTEAFF | TGTGCCAGCAGTTCAGGGTACAGCACTGAAGCTTTCTTT
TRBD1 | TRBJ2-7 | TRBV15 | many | CATSNPGTGLWEQYF | TGTGCCACCAGCAACCCCGGGACAGGGTTATGGGAGCAGTACTTC
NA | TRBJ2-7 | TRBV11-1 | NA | CASRGDKSSYEQYF | TGTGCCAGCAGAGGGGACAAGTCCTCCTACGAGCAGTACTTC
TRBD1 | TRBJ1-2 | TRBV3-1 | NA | CASSRGTGNYGYTF | TGTGCCAGCAGCCGGGGGACAGGGAACTATGGCTACACCTTC
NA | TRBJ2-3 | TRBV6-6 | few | CASSQTSSDTQYF | TGTGCCAGCAGCCAGACTAGTTCAGATACGCAGTATTTT
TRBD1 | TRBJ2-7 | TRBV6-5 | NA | CASSYRTGAYEQYF | TGTGCCAGCAGTTATCGGACAGGAGCCTACGAGCAGTACTTC
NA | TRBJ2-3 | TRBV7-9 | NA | CASSLVVGPTDTQYF | TGTGCCAGCAGCTTAGTGGTGGGGCCCACAGATACGCAGTATTTT
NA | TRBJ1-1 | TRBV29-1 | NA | CSSDRDLNTEAFF | TGCAGCTCTGACAGAGATTTGAACACTGAAGCTTTCTTT
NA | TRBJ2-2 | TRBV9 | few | CASSVGSAAGELFF | TGTGCCAGCAGCGTTGGGTCGGCCGCCGGGGAGCTGTTTTTT
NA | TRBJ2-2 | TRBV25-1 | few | CASNKANTGELFF | TGTGCCAGCAATAAAGCGAACACCGGGGAGCTGTTTTTT
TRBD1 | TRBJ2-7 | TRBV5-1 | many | CASSSVSGTGTKEQYF | TGCGCCAGCAGCTCCGTCTCCGGGACAGGGACTAAAGAGCAGTACTTC
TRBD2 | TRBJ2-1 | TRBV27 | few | CASSLTGTSGTNEQFF | TGTGCCAGCAGTTTAACCGGGACTAGCGGAACGAATGAGCAGTTCTTC
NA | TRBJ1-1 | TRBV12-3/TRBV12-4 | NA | CASSFFNTEAFF | TGTGCCAGCAGTTTTTTCAACACTGAAGCTTTCTTT
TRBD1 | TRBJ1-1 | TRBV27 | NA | CASSLTRGLGTEAFF | TGTGCCAGCAGTTTGACCAGGGGGCTGGGCACTGAAGCTTTCTTT
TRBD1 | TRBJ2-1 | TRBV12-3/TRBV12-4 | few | CASSRGGQRYNEQFF | TGTGCCAGCAGTCGAGGGGGACAGCGATACAATGAGCAGTTCTTC
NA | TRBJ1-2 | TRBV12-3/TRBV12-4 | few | CASPGAEGGYTF | TGTGCCAGCCCCGGCGCGGAGGGGGGCTACACCTTC
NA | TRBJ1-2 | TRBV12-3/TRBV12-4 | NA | CASSPTPTGLNYGYTF | TGTGCCAGCAGTCCAACGCCTACGGGCCTTAACTATGGCTACACCTTC
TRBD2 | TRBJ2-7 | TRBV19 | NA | CASRRAGVYEQYF | TGTGCCAGTAGGCGAGCGGGAGTCTACGAGCAGTACTTC
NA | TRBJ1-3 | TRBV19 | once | CASGSLAGNTIYF | TGTGCCAGTGGCAGTCTTGCTGGAAACACCATATATTTT
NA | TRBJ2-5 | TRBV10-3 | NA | CAISEADTALQETQYF | TGTGCCATCAGTGAGGCCGATACGGCTCTACAAGAGACCCAGTACTTC
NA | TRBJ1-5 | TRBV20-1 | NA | CSASQGDNQPQHF | TGCAGTGCTAGCCAGGGCGATAATCAGCCCCAGCATTTT
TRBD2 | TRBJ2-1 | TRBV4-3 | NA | CASSQGPGLAANNEQFF | TGCGCCAGCAGCCAAGGTCCGGGACTAGCGGCTAACAATGAGCAGTTCTTC
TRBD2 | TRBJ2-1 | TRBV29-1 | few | CSVDGGNNEQFF | TGCAGCGTTGACGGGGGGAACAATGAGCAGTTCTTC